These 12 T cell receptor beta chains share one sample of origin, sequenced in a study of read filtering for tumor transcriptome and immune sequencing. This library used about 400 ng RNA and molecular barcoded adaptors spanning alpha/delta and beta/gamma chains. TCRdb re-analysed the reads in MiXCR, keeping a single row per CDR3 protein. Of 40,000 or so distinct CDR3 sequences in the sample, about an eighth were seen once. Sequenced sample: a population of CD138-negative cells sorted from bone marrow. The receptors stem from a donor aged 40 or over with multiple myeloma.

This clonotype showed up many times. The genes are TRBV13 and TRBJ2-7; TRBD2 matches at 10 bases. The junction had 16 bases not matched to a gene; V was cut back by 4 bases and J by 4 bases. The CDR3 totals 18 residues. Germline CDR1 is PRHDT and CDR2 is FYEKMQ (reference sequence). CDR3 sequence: CASSSARSGRAQRYEQYF. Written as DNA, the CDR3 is TGTGCCAGCAGCTCTGCTAGGAGCGGGAGGGCCCAAAGATACGAGCAGTACTTC.

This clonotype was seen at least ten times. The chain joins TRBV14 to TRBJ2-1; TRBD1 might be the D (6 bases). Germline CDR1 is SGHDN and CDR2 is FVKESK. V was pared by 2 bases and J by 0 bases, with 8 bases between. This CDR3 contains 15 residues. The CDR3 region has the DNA TGTGCCAGCAGCCAATTGACAGGCTCCTACAATGAGCAGTTCTTC. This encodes CASSQLTGSYNEQFF.

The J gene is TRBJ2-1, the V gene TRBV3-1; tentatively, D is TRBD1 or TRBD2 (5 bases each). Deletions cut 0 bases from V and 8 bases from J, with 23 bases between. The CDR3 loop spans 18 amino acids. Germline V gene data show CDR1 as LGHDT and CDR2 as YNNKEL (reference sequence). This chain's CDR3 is CASSQDRVYPAGADEQFF. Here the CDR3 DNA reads TGTGCCAGCAGCCAAGATCGAGTGTACCCTGCCGGGGCTGATGAGCAGTTCTTC.

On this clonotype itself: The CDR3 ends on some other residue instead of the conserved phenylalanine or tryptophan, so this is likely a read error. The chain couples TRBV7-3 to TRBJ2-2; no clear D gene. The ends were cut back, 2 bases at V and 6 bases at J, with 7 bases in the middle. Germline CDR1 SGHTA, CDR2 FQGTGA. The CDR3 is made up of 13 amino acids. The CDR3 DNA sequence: TGTGCCAGCAGCTTAGCTCCTGCCGGGGAGCTGTTTTCT. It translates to CASSLAPAGELFS.

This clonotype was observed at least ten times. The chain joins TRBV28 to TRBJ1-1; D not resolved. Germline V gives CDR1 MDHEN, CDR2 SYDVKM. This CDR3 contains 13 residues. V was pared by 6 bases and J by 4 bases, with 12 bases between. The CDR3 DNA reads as TGTGCCAGCAGACCCCCGGGGAGCACTGAAGCTTTCTTT. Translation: CASRPPGSTEAFF.

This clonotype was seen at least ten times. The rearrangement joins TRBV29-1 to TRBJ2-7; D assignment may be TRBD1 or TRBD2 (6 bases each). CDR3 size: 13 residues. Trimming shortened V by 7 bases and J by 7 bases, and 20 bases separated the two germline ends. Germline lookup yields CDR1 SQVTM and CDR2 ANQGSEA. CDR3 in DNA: TGCAGCGCCGGACAGAGACTACGGGAGGAGCAGTACTTC. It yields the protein CSAGQRLREEQYF.

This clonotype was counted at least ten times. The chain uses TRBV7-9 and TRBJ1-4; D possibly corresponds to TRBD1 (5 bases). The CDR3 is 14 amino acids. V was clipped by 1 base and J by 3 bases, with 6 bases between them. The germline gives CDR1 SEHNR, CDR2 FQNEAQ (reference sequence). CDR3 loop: CASSLEQANEKLFF. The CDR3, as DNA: TGTGCCAGCAGCTTAGAACAGGCTAATGAAAAACTGTTTTTT.

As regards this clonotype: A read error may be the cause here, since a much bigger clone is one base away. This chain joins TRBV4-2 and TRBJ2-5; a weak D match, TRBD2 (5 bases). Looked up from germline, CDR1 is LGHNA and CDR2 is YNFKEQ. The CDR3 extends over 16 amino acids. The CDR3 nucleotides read TGCGCCAGCAGACAAGATGTAAGCGGTGCTAAAGAGACCCAGTACTTC. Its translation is CASRQDVSGAKETQYF.

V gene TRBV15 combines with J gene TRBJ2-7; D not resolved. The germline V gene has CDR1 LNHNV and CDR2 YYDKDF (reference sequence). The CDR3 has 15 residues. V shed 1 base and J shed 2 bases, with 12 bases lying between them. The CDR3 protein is CATSRVSGGAYEQYF. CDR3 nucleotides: TGTGCCACCAGCAGAGTCAGTGGCGGTGCCTACGAGCAGTACTTC.

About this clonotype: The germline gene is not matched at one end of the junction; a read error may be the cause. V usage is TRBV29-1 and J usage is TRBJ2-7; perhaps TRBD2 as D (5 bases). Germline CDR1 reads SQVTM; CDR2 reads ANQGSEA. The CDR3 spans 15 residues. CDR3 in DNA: TGCAGCGTAATTGAGGGCAGTAAGGGAGACTACGAGCAGCACTTC. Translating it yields CSVIEGSKGDYEQHF.

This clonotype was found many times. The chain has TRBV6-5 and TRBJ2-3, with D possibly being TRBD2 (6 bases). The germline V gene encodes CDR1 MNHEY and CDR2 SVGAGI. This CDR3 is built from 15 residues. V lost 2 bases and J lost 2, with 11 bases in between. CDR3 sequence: CASSYGAGSTDTQYF. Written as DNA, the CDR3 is TGTGCCAGCAGTTACGGGGCGGGGTCCACAGATACGCAGTATTTT.

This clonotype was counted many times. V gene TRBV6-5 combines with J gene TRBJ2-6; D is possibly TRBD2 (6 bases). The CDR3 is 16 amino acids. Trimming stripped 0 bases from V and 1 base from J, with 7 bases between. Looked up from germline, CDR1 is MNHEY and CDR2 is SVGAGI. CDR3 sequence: CASSYSAGSGANVLTF. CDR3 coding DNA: TGTGCCAGCAGTTACTCGGCGGGATCTGGGGCCAACGTCCTGACTTTC.